Below are 15 T cell receptor beta chains sequenced from a single sample in a study of beta chain features in type 1 diabetes. Overall study results and limits: Moderately but significantly shorter TCRB CDR3s were found in Type 1 diabetes patients in all four CD4+ subsets.

Investigators reverse transcribed all isolated RNA, so they sequenced expressed TCRB transcripts. TCRdb's table, derived via immunoSEQ multiplex PCR, lists solely in-frame clones and lacks some. The sample lists 300,000 to 400,000 clones, 9.3% occurring once. No antigen is known for these receptors. The specimen was central memory CD4+ T cells from blood. These receptors all come from a man aged 25 to 45 with type 1 diabetes.

The rearrangement uses TRBV7-8 and TRBJ2-7, with TRBD1 identical over 9 bases. The CDR3 runs to 15 residues. Unmatched junction bases numbered 5, after V lost 0 bases and J lost 5 bases. Germline assignment: CDR1 SGHVS and CDR2 FQNEAQ. CDR3: CASSLARTGVHEQYF. The CDR3 DNA follows: TGTGCCAGCAGCTTAGCGAGGACAGGGGTCCACGAGCAGTACTTC.

The CDR3 DNA is TGTGCCAGCAGTTACTCAGGGGGCCCCTACGAGCAGTACTTC. It yields the protein CASSYSGGPYEQYF. This chain joins TRBV6-5 and TRBJ2-7; 7 bases map to TRBD1. CDR1 is MNHEY, CDR2 SVGAGI, per germline. The CDR3 totals 14 residues. V was pared by 0 bases and J by 2 bases, with 1 base of the junction left unmatched.

This clone was counted only a few times. The genes are TRBV19 and TRBJ1-5, with 7 bases aligning to TRBD1. CDR3 length: 14 residues. V dropped 5 bases and J dropped 7; count of bases not matched to a gene: 8. Looked up from germline, CDR1 is LNHDA and CDR2 is SQIVND (reference sequence). CDR3 in DNA: TGTGCCAGTAGTGAAACAGGGGAGGGCCAGCCCCAGCATTTT. Translating it yields CASSETGEGQPQHF.

This clone has just a few counts. The V gene is TRBV29-1, the J gene TRBJ2-7; 11 positions agree with TRBD1. V lost 5 bases and J lost 4; bases outside the gene matches: 4. The CDR3 extends over 13 amino acids. Germline-derived CDR1 and CDR2 are SQVTM and ANQGSEA. CDR3 nucleotides: TGCAGCGTTCGCGGGACAGGGGGATACGAGCAGTACTTC. Amino acids: CSVRGTGGYEQYF.

This clone has ten or more counts. The V gene is TRBV19, the J gene TRBJ1-2; the D gene is possibly TRBD1 (5 bases). The CDR3 totals 13 residues. Trimming shortened V by 7 bases and J by 12 bases, and 21 bases separated the two germline ends. Germline CDR1 is LNHDA and CDR2 is SQIVND (reference sequence). The chain's CDR3 is CASTSRDAGSDTF. The CDR3 DNA reads TGTGCCAGTACATCCCGGGACGCTGGGAGCGACACCTTC. The full variable domain, its missing parts supplied by reference TRBV19 and TRBJ1-2, is DGGITQSPKYLFRKEGQNVTLSCEQNLNHDAMYWYRQDPGQGLRLIYYSQIVNDFQKGDIAEGYSVSREKKESFPLTVTSAQKNPTAFYLCASTSRDAGSDTFGSGTRLTVV.

This chain links TRBV4-2 with TRBJ1-1; D is unclear. The germline gives CDR1 LGHNA, CDR2 YNFKEQ. This CDR3 is built from 13 residues. The ends were cut back, 0 bases at V and 8 bases at J, with 10 bases in the middle. CDR3 DNA sequence: TGTGCCAGCAGCCAAGATCGTGGCGGGGAAGCTTTCTTT. It translates to CASSQDRGGEAFF.

Ten or more counts support this clone. The V and J genes are TRBV28 and TRBJ2-7, with 8 bases matching TRBD1. CDR1 and CDR2 from the germline V gene are MDHEN and SYDVKM. V shed 5 bases, J shed 7 bases, and the junction held 10 bases outside the gene matches. CDR3 length: 14 residues. CDR3 bases: TGTGCCAGCAGTCCACCCCAGGGGGCTAGGGAGCAGTACTTC. Translation: CASSPPQGAREQYF.

The chain uses TRBV5-5 and TRBJ2-2, with TRBD1 identical over 8 bases. Per germline, CDR1 SGHKS and CDR2 YYEKEE (reference sequence). The V and J ends lost 3 bases and 7 bases, in that order; junction bases with no gene match: 8. The length of the CDR3 is 15 residues. Here the CDR3 DNA reads TGTGCCAGCAGCTCTTTGGACAGGGTCAGCGGGGAGCTGTTTTTT. Translation gives CASSSLDRVSGELFF. The full variable domain, completed using reference TRBV5-5 and TRBJ2-2, is DAGVTQSPTHLIKTRGQQVTLRCSPISGHKSVSWYQQVLGQGPQFIFQYYEKEERGRGNFPDRFSARQFPNYSSELNVNALLLGDSALYLCASSSLDRVSGELFFGEGSRLTVL.

This chain uses TRBV7-2 with TRBJ2-7; D unclear. CDR1 and CDR2 (germline): SGHTA, FQGNSA. The CDR3 is 15 amino acids. V lost 5 bases and J 0 bases, leaving 14 bases between the germline ends. The CDR3 region is CASSPQTVPSYEQYF. CDR3 nucleotides: TGTGCCAGCAGCCCCCAAACAGTTCCCTCCTACGAGCAGTACTTC.

On this clone: Other DNA sequences in the sample encode the same CDR3. Here the CDR3 reads CASSGLGGETQYF. The DNA for the CDR3 is TGCGCCAGCAGCGGCCTTGGGGGGGAGACCCAGTACTTC. The rearrangement uses TRBV5-1 and TRBJ2-5, with D possibly TRBD2 on 6 matching bases. Germline V gene data show CDR1 as SGHRS and CDR2 as YFSETQ. Trimming removed 4 bases from V and 5 bases from J, with 12 bases in between. CDR3 length equals 13 residues.

This chain links TRBV14 with TRBJ2-1; D is uncertain. The CDR3 has 16 residues. The V end lost 1 base, the J end lost 6 bases, and 16 bases lay between the germline ends. Germline CDR1 reads SGHDN; CDR2 reads FVKESK. CDR3 DNA sequence: TGTGCCAGCAGCCAAGTCAAACTGGGGTGGGCCAATGAGCAGTTCTTC. Translation gives CASSQVKLGWANEQFF.

This clone was observed a handful of times. The chain links TRBV19 to TRBJ2-7, with 9 positions matching TRBD1. Trimming took 6 bases from V and 5 from J; bases not matched to a gene: 5. CDR3 length equals 13 residues. CDR1 is LNHDA and CDR2 is SQIVND in the germline V gene (reference sequence). The CDR3 sequence is CASRHTGGHEQYF. CDR3 DNA sequence: TGTGCCAGTAGGCACACAGGGGGCCACGAGCAGTACTTC.

This clone was picked up a small number of times. The V call is TRBV6-5, the J call TRBJ1-4, with a weak D call TRBD1 (5 bases). The V end was cut by 6 bases, the J end by 8 bases, with 10 bases between. Germline CDR1 MNHEY, CDR2 SVGAGI. The CDR3 totals 12 residues. The CDR3 loop reads CASSRVGEKLFF. The DNA of the CDR3 is TGTGCCAGCAGCAGGGTAGGGGAAAAACTGTTTTTT.

Only a few counts were recorded for this clone. In DNA, the CDR3 is TGTGCCAGCAGCTTACGTAGCGGGGTCAAAGATACGCAGTATTTT. It specifies CASSLRSGVKDTQYF. V usage is TRBV7-2 and J usage is TRBJ2-3; 8 bases are a match to TRBD2. The CDR3 sequence is 15 residues long. The germline V gene has CDR1 SGHTA and CDR2 FQGNSA. Trimming removed 2 bases from V and 5 bases from J; junction bases left unmatched: 6.

V usage is TRBV7-7 and J usage is TRBJ2-5, with a possible D match to TRBD1 (7 bases). Per germline, CDR1 SSHAT and CDR2 FNYEAQ (reference sequence). The V gene lost 0 bases and the J gene lost 5 bases, with 16 bases spanning the gap. This CDR3 is 16 amino acids long. The CDR3: CASSLARRGRWETQYF. CDR3 DNA: TGTGCCAGCAGCTTAGCGAGGAGGGGGCGGTGGGAGACCCAGTACTTC. Using reference TRBV7-7 and TRBJ2-5 for the parts outside the CDR3, the full variable domain is GAGVSQSPRYKVTKRGQDVTLRCDPISSHATLYWYQQALGQGPEFLTYFNYEAQPDKSGLPSDRFSAERPEGSISTLTIQRTEQRDSAMYRCASSLARRGRWETQYFGPGTRLLVL.